Below are 16 T cell receptor beta chains sequenced from a single sample in a study of a mutant IDH1 vaccine in newly diagnosed glioma (dated by TCRdb to about 2021). The sample's time point label is to be understood as: week 11, during vaccination. Each vaccine dose, consisting of 300 ug of a 20-mer mutant IDH1 peptide in Montanide, was administered subcutaneously with topical imiquimod. The library relied on the immunoSEQ multiplex PCR assay. Here the immuneACCESS table is served through TCRdb, limited to in-frame sequences with V and J called. Missing clones are a known gap in these copies; in checked studies unresolved V genes cover under half, and the rest lacks a known reason. Present in this sample are 25,000 to 35,000 clones, 90% of which were seen just once. Less than 25% of the sample belongs to the ten largest clones. No antigens are known for them. The material was PBMCs, obtained from a glioma patient whose treatment included an IDH1 peptide vaccine. The receptor source for this set is a man aged 18 to 30 with glioma.

The V call is TRBV27, the J call TRBJ2-7; the D call may be TRBD1 or TRBD2 (5 bases each). Germline values: CDR1 MNHEY, CDR2 SMNVEV (reference sequence). The germline V and J ends were trimmed by 2 bases and 3 bases, with 14 bases remaining between them. The CDR3 spans 15 residues. CDR3 bases: TGTGCCAGCAGTTTAGCCCCGGGGCAACTCTACGAGCAGTACTTC. It specifies CASSLAPGQLYEQYF.

A note on this clone: At the DNA level, this CDR3 is encoded by other sequences in the same sample as well. The CDR3 DNA sequence: TGCAGCGTTGGACAGCACAATCAGCCCCAGCATTTT. Encoded protein: CSVGQHNQPQHF. The chain recombines TRBV29-1 with TRBJ1-5; a weak D match, TRBD1 (5 bases). The germline gives CDR1 SQVTM, CDR2 ANQGSEA. V lost 4 bases, J lost 3 bases, and 7 bases lay in between. This CDR3 spans 12 amino acids.

This chain links TRBV2 with TRBJ2-7, with 10 bases identical to TRBD2. The CDR3 length is 15 residues. Per the germline V gene, CDR1 is SNHLY and CDR2 is FYNNEI. J gave up 4 bases and V 3 bases, and 6 bases lay outside the gene matches. The CDR3 loop is CASSEGLAGVYEQYF. The CDR3 DNA follows: TGTGCCAGCAGTGAGGGGCTAGCGGGAGTATACGAGCAGTACTTC. Complete variable domain (other parts from reference TRBV2 and TRBJ2-7): EPEVTQTPSHQVTQMGQEVILRCVPISNHLYFYWYRQILGQKVEFLVSFYNNEISEKSEIFDDQFSVERPDGSNFTLKIRSTKLEDSAMYFCASSEGLAGVYEQYFGPGTRLTVT.

The J gene is TRBJ1-1, the V gene TRBV19; D unclear. The CDR3 covers 12 residues. Trimming left V 1 base short and J 5 bases short, with 5 bases between. CDR1 is LNHDA, CDR2 SQIVND, per germline (reference sequence). The CDR3 DNA reads as TGTGCCAGTAGTATAGGGACGACTGAAGCTTTCTTT. Translation: CASSIGTTEAFF.

This chain links TRBV5-5 with TRBJ1-4, with TRBD1 as a possible D gene (5 bases). The V and J ends lost 4 bases and 7 bases respectively, with 14 bases between them. CDR1 and CDR2 from the germline V gene are SGHKS and YYEKEE (reference sequence). The CDR3 has 14 residues. Here the CDR3 reads CASSAGTRGEKLFF. In DNA form, the CDR3 reads TGTGCCAGCAGCGCCGGGACCCGGGGTGAAAAACTGTTTTTT.

J is TRBJ2-6 and V is TRBV7-9; the D is unclear. The CDR3 covers 15 residues. Trimming took off 5 bases at V and 0 bases at J, with 8 bases between the two ends. Looked up from germline, CDR1 is SEHNR and CDR2 is FQNEAQ (reference sequence). DNA for the CDR3: TGTGCCAGCAGCCCGCCTCGCTCTGGGGCCAACGTCCTGACTTTC. Amino acid sequence: CASSPPRSGANVLTF.

The V gene is TRBV27, the J gene TRBJ2-7, with 7 bases aligning to TRBD1. V was pared by 7 bases and J by 1 base, with 1 base of the junction left unmatched. CDR3 length equals 12 residues. The germline CDR1 and CDR2 sequences are MNHEY and SMNVEV (reference sequence). The CDR3 sequence is CASMGQSYEQYF. CDR3 DNA sequence: TGTGCCAGCATGGGACAGTCCTACGAGCAGTACTTC.

This clone showed up just once. The V call is TRBV29-1, the J call TRBJ1-2; D remains unclear. The CDR3 covers 14 residues. With 6 bases removed from V and 4 bases from J, the gap between germline ends came to 18 bases. CDR1 and CDR2 (germline): SQVTM, ANQGSEA. The CDR3 region has the DNA TGCAGCGTCGCCCGCCCAGAGAGTAGCTATGGCTACACCTTC. Its protein product is CSVARPESSYGYTF. Using reference TRBV29-1 and TRBJ1-2 for the parts outside the CDR3, the full variable domain is SAVISQKPSRDICQRGTSLTIQCQVDSQVTMMFWYRQQPGQSLTLIATANQGSEATYESGFVIDKFPISRPNLTFSTLTVSNMSPEDSSIYLCSVARPESSYGYTFGSGTRLTVV.

V gene TRBV9 combines with J gene TRBJ2-2, with 12 bases lining up with TRBD2. V gave up 4 bases and J gave up 2 bases; unmatched junction bases: 3. Germline V gene lookup returns CDR1 SGDLS and CDR2 YYNGEE. The CDR3 covers 16 residues. The CDR3 sequence is CASSLGLAGNTGELFF. CDR3 in DNA: TGTGCCAGCAGCCTCGGACTAGCGGGAAACACCGGGGAGCTGTTTTTT. Together with reference TRBV9 and TRBJ2-2, the CDR3 gives the full variable domain: DSGVTQTPKHLITATGQRVTLRCSPRSGDLSVYWYQQSLDQGLQFLIQYYNGEERAKGNILERFSAQQFPDLHSELNLSSLELGDSALYFCASSLGLAGNTGELFFGEGSRLTVL.

This chain joins TRBV6-1 and TRBJ2-5; 14 bases line up with TRBD2. Trimming cost V 9 bases and J 5 bases; bases outside gene matches: 2. The V gene's germline CDR1 is MNHNS and CDR2 SASEGT. The CDR3 is made up of 13 amino acids. The CDR3: CASRTSGGETQYF. In DNA form, the CDR3 reads TGTGCCAGTAGGACTAGCGGGGGGGAGACCCAGTACTTC.

This clone was seen only once. J is TRBJ1-1 and V is TRBV2; D possibly corresponds to TRBD1 (5 bases). This CDR3 has 16 amino acids. With 2 bases removed from V and 3 bases from J, the gap between germline ends came to 16 bases. The germline gives CDR1 SNHLY, CDR2 FYNNEI. The DNA for the CDR3 is TGTGCCAGCAGTGAACTTTCGGAGGGGTGGGACACTGAAGCTTTCTTT. Protein product: CASSELSEGWDTEAFF.

This chain connects TRBV5-6 to TRBJ1-2; tentative D call: TRBD1 (6 bases). The germline V and J ends were trimmed by 4 bases and 4 bases, with 11 bases remaining between them. The CDR3 sequence is 13 residues long. The germline CDR1 and CDR2 sequences are SGHDT and YYEEEE. Here the CDR3 reads CASSRDTSYGYTF. The CDR3 bases are TGTGCCAGCAGCCGGGACACCAGCTATGGCTACACCTTC.

V and J are TRBV7-2 and TRBJ2-7, with 7 bases fitting TRBD2. CDR1 is SGHTA, CDR2 FQGNSA, per germline. The CDR3 runs 13 residues. J gave up 7 bases and V 3 bases, and 6 bases lay outside the gene matches. Written as DNA, the CDR3 is TGTGCCAGCAGCTTGGGAGGGGCCTCTGAGCAGTACTTC. Protein sequence: CASSLGGASEQYF.

The J gene is TRBJ2-1, the V gene TRBV30; 7 bases map to TRBD2. This CDR3 region has 12 residues. Germline trimming cut 5 bases from V and 6 bases from J; bases unmatched to any gene: 4. Germline CDR1 and CDR2: GTSNPN and SVGIG (reference sequence). The DNA for the CDR3 is TGTGCCTGGTGGGGAGGGGTCAATGAGCAGTTCTTC. It is translated as CAWWGGVNEQFF.

This clone has just a few counts. The chain uses TRBV19 and TRBJ2-7; the D is unclear. Trimming removed 3 bases from V and 2 bases from J, with 11 bases in between. Germline V gives CDR1 LNHDA, CDR2 SQIVND (reference sequence). This CDR3 has 14 residues. CDR3 nucleotides: TGTGCCAGTAGTATCCGAGACCCTGCCTACGAGCAGTACTTC. As protein: CASSIRDPAYEQYF.

The V gene is TRBV29-1, the J gene TRBJ2-1, with D perhaps matching TRBD2 (5 bases). Germline V gene data show CDR1 as SQVTM and CDR2 as ANQGSEA. V lost 5 bases to trimming and J lost 3 bases, with 8 bases between them. This CDR3 is built from 12 residues. The CDR3 DNA reads as TGCAGCGTTACCGGGATCTACAATGAGCAGTTCTTC. It encodes CSVTGIYNEQFF.